The entry below describes one TCR beta chain. The antigen is undetermined. This entry is derived from a study of cytotoxic CD8 clonotypes in ibrutinib-treated CLL. Broader study findings: Public clonotypes showed up rarely, and on treatment they shrank or held steady. An increase in clonality occurred at ibrutinib response, followed by a return toward baseline at progression.

This table comes from immunoSEQ multiplex PCR, and its TCRdb copy is limited to in-frame clones, with some not included. The repertoire holds about 140,000 clones, 70% to 80% seen once, with approximately 30% in the top ten. This sequence originates from a human donor with chronic lymphocytic leukemia. Specimen: PBMCs, collected after 12 months of ibrutinib treatment.

The CDR3 bases are TGTGCCAGCAGCTCATTTACGCGGGACGTTCTCTACGAGCAGTACTTC. Translating it yields CASSSFTRDVLYEQYF. The chain joins TRBV11-3 to TRBJ2-7; tentative D call: TRBD2 (6 bases). Trimming shortened V by 4 bases and J by 3 bases, and 19 bases separated the two germline ends. The CDR3 runs 16 residues. The germline V gene has CDR1 SGHNT and CDR2 YENEEA.